These 26 T cell receptor beta chains came from one sample sequenced in a study of technical replicates of blood from a handful of donors. Clones were read by immunoSEQ multiplex PCR, and TCRdb kept only the in-frame ones, dropping some. The table includes about 89,000 clones, roughly 93% detected once. The sequencing input was T cells isolated from PBMCs. The receptors derive from a human donor in good health.

This chain joins TRBV18 and TRBJ1-1, with D possibly matching TRBD1 (6 bases). This CDR3 contains 15 residues. V lost 3 bases and J lost 2, with 13 bases in between. Germline-derived CDR1 and CDR2 are KGHSH and LQKENI. The DNA for the CDR3 is TGTGCCAGCTCACCCCTAGGACAGTCCAACACTGAAGCTTTCTTT. The encoded protein is CASSPLGQSNTEAFF.

V usage is TRBV6-1 and J usage is TRBJ1-5; tentatively, D is TRBD1 (5 bases). Trimming stripped 3 bases from V and 0 bases from J, with 9 bases between. This CDR3 spans 15 amino acids. Germline V gives CDR1 MNHNS, CDR2 SASEGT. The chain's CDR3 is CASSDYRLSNQPQHF. The DNA for the CDR3 is TGTGCCAGCAGTGACTACAGGCTTAGCAATCAGCCCCAGCATTTT.

This sequence joins TRBV6-1 and TRBJ2-1; 9 bases match TRBD1. Germline values: CDR1 MNHNS, CDR2 SASEGT. Trimming cost V 10 bases and J 5 bases; bases outside gene matches: 9. The CDR3 runs to 14 residues. For the CDR3, the DNA is TGTGCCACCATACGGGACAGGGTGGACAATGAGCAGTTCTTC. Amino acid sequence: CATIRDRVDNEQFF.

This clone came up once. A read error may produce the germline difference seen at one junction end. The gene calls are TRBV7-7 and TRBJ1-4, with TRBD1 matching 10 bases. Germline assignment: CDR1 SSHAT and CDR2 FNYEAQ (reference sequence). This CDR3 spans 16 amino acids. The CDR3 DNA reads as TGTGCTAGCAGCCCAGGGACAGGGGCAACTAATGAAAAACTGTTTTTT. Protein product: CASSPGTGATNEKLFF.

The rearrangement joins TRBV5-1 to TRBJ1-4; possible D gene TRBD1, 6 bases. Germline CDR1 and CDR2: SGHRS and YFSETQ. The CDR3 length is 13 residues. Trimming removed 2 bases at V and 5 bases at J, with 7 bases between. The CDR3 region is CASSFTGNEKLFF. Here the CDR3 DNA reads TGCGCCAGCAGCTTCACAGGGAATGAAAAACTGTTTTTT. Combining the CDR3 with reference TRBV5-1 and TRBJ1-4 gives the whole variable domain KAGVTQTPRYLIKTRGQQVTLSCSPISGHRSVSWYQQTPGQGLQFLFEYFSETQRNKGNFPGRFSGRQFSNSRSEMNVSTLELGDSALYLCASSFTGNEKLFFGSGTQLSVL.

The J gene is TRBJ2-7, the V gene TRBV19, with TRBD1 matching over 9 bases. Trimming took 3 bases from V and 1 from J; bases not matched to a gene: 4. This CDR3 comprises 15 residues. Germline V gives CDR1 LNHDA, CDR2 SQIVND (reference sequence). This CDR3 is CASSMGTGSSYEQYF. CDR3 coding DNA: TGTGCCAGTAGTATGGGGACAGGGTCATCCTACGAGCAGTACTTC.

The rearrangement joins TRBV18 to TRBJ1-3; the D gene is possibly TRBD1 (6 bases). The CDR3 covers 19 residues. Looked up from germline, CDR1 is KGHSH and CDR2 is LQKENI. V gave up 1 base and J gave up 0 bases, with 19 bases separating them. The CDR3 is CASSPLQVSQGLSGNTIYF. CDR3 coding DNA: TGTGCCAGCTCACCACTCCAGGTTTCACAGGGTCTCTCTGGAAACACCATATATTTT.

The V call is TRBV28, the J call TRBJ2-7; 13 bases line up with TRBD2. The CDR3 has 16 amino acids. V was clipped by 2 bases and J by 4 bases; unmatched bases: 5. Germline assignment: CDR1 MDHEN and CDR2 SYDVKM. The CDR3 DNA sequence: TGTGCCAGCAGTTTAACTAGCGGGGGGGCCGCATACGAGCAGTACTTC. Translation: CASSLTSGGAAYEQYF. The full variable domain, in which reference TRBV28 and TRBJ2-7 provide the parts outside the CDR3, is DVKVTQSSRYLVKRTGEKVFLECVQDMDHENMFWYRQDPGLGLRLIYFSYDVKMKEKGDIPEGYSVSREKKERFSLILESASTNQTSMYLCASSLTSGGAAYEQYFGPGTRLTVT.

This clone showed up just once. The chain is built from TRBV4-1 and TRBJ2-2; the match to TRBD2 covers 14 bases. The CDR3 is 16 amino acids. After removal of 8 bases from V and 2 bases from J, the junction contained 4 bases not matched to a gene. In germline, CDR1 is MGHRA, CDR2 YSYEKL. This CDR3 is CASSGLAGANTGELFF. The CDR3 region has the DNA TGCGCCAGCTCGGGACTAGCGGGGGCTAACACCGGGGAGCTGTTTTTT.

The rearrangement uses TRBV20-1 and TRBJ2-7; D unresolved. CDR3 length: 10 residues. Germline V gene lookup returns CDR1 DFQATT and CDR2 SNEGSKA (reference sequence). V lost 5 bases to trimming and J lost 4 bases, with 6 bases between them. As DNA, the CDR3 is TGCAGTGCTTCCGAGTACGAGCAGTACTTC. As protein: CSASEYEQYF.

The chain combines TRBV7-2 with TRBJ1-1; D not certain. This CDR3 has 16 residues. CDR1 SGHTA and CDR2 FQGNSA come from the germline V gene. Between the trimmed V and J ends, which lost 1 base and 3 bases, there was a span of 15 bases. In DNA form, the CDR3 reads TGTGCCAGCAGCTTAGAGCGAGCCAGAGCTTACACTGAAGCTTTCTTT. It specifies CASSLERARAYTEAFF.

The chain has TRBV9 and TRBJ1-2; TRBD1 aligns across 8 bases. This CDR3 region has 15 residues. CDR1 is SGDLS, CDR2 YYNGEE, per germline. The trim removed 4 bases at V and 2 bases at J, leaving 7 bases unmatched. The CDR3 coding sequence is TGTGCCAGCAGCTCCACCGACAGGGGAAACTATGGCTACACCTTC. It is translated as CASSSTDRGNYGYTF.

This clone was seen once. This chain links TRBV5-1 with TRBJ2-5, with 9 bases that match TRBD1. V gave up 4 bases and J gave up 1 base; unmatched junction bases: 5. CDR3 length: 15 residues. The germline V gene has CDR1 SGHRS and CDR2 YFSETQ. As DNA, the CDR3 is TGCGCCAGCAGCCTCTGGACAGGGGCCCAAGAGACCCAGTACTTC. This translates into CASSLWTGAQETQYF.

This clone occurred once. The chain combines TRBV19 with TRBJ1-5; D perhaps matches TRBD1 (6 bases). This CDR3 region has 15 residues. The V gene lost 2 bases and the J gene lost 2 bases, with 10 bases spanning the gap. Germline loops: CDR1 LNHDA, CDR2 SQIVND (reference sequence). The CDR3 DNA sequence: TGTGCCAGTAGTATAAACAGGGTTGGCAATCAGCCCCAGCATTTT. Translation: CASSINRVGNQPQHF.

The count of this clone is one. The DNA of the CDR3 is TGTGCCAGCAGTGAATCCCAGGGTGCCGGCTACACCTTC. Encoded protein: CASSESQGAGYTF. This chain connects TRBV6-1 to TRBJ1-2, with D tentatively TRBD1 (5 bases). Between the trimmed V and J ends, which lost 2 bases and 8 bases, there was a span of 12 bases. The CDR3 has 13 amino acids. Germline assignment: CDR1 MNHNS and CDR2 SASEGT.

This clone was observed a single time. The chain recombines TRBV11-3 with TRBJ1-1; D not resolved. The germline V gene encodes CDR1 SGHNT and CDR2 YENEEA. V was clipped by 4 bases and J by 0 bases, with 12 bases between them. The CDR3 is 15 amino acids. The CDR3 bases are TGTGCCAGCAGCTCATTGGCTGGCCTGAACACTGAAGCTTTCTTT. Translating it yields CASSSLAGLNTEAFF.

The rearrangement uses TRBV6-6 and TRBJ1-2; D not resolved. V lost 2 bases, J lost 3 bases, and 16 bases lay in between. This CDR3 comprises 16 residues. In germline, CDR1 is MNHNY, CDR2 SVGAGI (reference sequence). CDR3: CASSYLIGGSDYGYTF. The DNA of the CDR3 is TGTGCCAGCAGTTACCTGATCGGCGGCTCGGACTATGGCTACACCTTC.

This chain joins TRBV7-2 and TRBJ2-7, with D maybe TRBD2 (5 bases). Germline V gene data show CDR1 as SGHTA and CDR2 as FQGNSA. The germline V and J ends were trimmed by 6 bases and 0 bases, with 12 bases remaining between them. CDR3 length: 14 residues. The CDR3 loop reads CASRRAVSSYEQYF. As DNA, the CDR3 is TGTGCCAGCAGGCGGGCCGTCAGCTCCTACGAGCAGTACTTC.

The CDR3 region is CASSVRVILRGNPQETQYF. The DNA for the CDR3 is TGTGCCAGCAGTGTAAGGGTGATATTACGGGGGAACCCTCAAGAGACCCAGTACTTC. The rearrangement uses TRBV6-1 and TRBJ2-5, with a tentative D call TRBD2 (6 bases). This CDR3 is built from 19 residues. Germline CDR1 reads MNHNS; CDR2 reads SASEGT. V was clipped by 4 bases and J by 2 bases, with 26 bases between them.

This clone was detected only once. This chain joins TRBV6-4 and TRBJ1-2; tentatively, D is TRBD1 (5 bases). The CDR3 has 14 amino acids. V shed 3 bases and J shed 4 bases, with 12 bases lying between them. CDR1 MRHNA and CDR2 SNTAGT come from the germline V gene. CDR3 region: CASSESAQGYGYTF. The CDR3 DNA is TGTGCCAGCAGTGAGTCAGCCCAGGGCTATGGCTACACCTTC.

This clone occurred once. J is TRBJ2-7 and V is TRBV7-9; 8 bases agree with TRBD2. After removal of 1 base from V and 2 bases from J, the junction contained 4 bases not matched to a gene. The CDR3 totals 15 residues. Per the germline V gene, CDR1 is SEHNR and CDR2 is FQNEAQ (reference sequence). CDR3 sequence: CASSLVGRGAYEQYF. As DNA, the CDR3 is TGTGCCAGCAGCTTAGTCGGGCGGGGGGCCTACGAGCAGTACTTC.

A word on this clone: The germline gene is not matched at one end of the junction; a read error may be the cause. The rearrangement uses TRBV10-3 and TRBJ2-5; D uncertain. The CDR3 consists of 13 residues. The germline V gene encodes CDR1 ENHRY and CDR2 SYGVKD. CDR3 loop: CAISESGSPPSDF. CDR3 DNA sequence: TGTGCCATCAGTGAGTCGGGCAGCCCTCCGTCCGACTTC.

This chain joins TRBV7-8 and TRBJ1-4, with TRBD1 matching 8 bases. Trimming removed 4 bases from V and 8 bases from J; junction bases left unmatched: 9. The CDR3 is 15 amino acids. Germline CDR1 is SGHVS and CDR2 is FQNEAQ. The CDR3 DNA is TGTGCCAGCAGCTCGAACTCAGGGGGCTGGGAAAAACTGTTTTTT. It codes for CASSSNSGGWEKLFF.

This chain connects TRBV5-8 to TRBJ2-7; TRBD1 matches at 10 bases. V dropped 4 bases and J dropped 3; count of bases not matched to a gene: 4. The CDR3 extends over 14 amino acids. Germline V gives CDR1 SGHTS, CDR2 YDEGEE. CDR3 region: CASSLGTGVYEQYF. CDR3 nucleotides: TGTGCCAGCAGCCTCGGGACAGGGGTCTACGAGCAGTACTTC.

This clone was counted a single time. The chain uses TRBV9 and TRBJ1-1; the D is unclear. The CDR3 loop spans 15 amino acids. Germline V gives CDR1 SGDLS, CDR2 YYNGEE. V lost 0 bases and J lost 5, with 14 bases in between. The CDR3 sequence is CASSVDGRPGTEAFF. For the CDR3, the DNA is TGTGCCAGCAGCGTAGATGGCCGGCCGGGTACTGAAGCTTTCTTT. The full variable domain, with the rest looked up from reference TRBV9 and TRBJ1-1, is DSGVTQTPKHLITATGQRVTLRCSPRSGDLSVYWYQQSLDQGLQFLIQYYNGEERAKGNILERFSAQQFPDLHSELNLSSLELGDSALYFCASSVDGRPGTEAFFGQGTRLTVV.

This clone showed up just a few times. The chain uses TRBV2 and TRBJ1-4; D is unclear. CDR3 length equals 18 residues. Per germline, CDR1 SNHLY and CDR2 FYNNEI. V lost 6 bases, J lost 2 bases, and 22 bases lay in between. The CDR3 loop reads CASSDIALSTGTNEKLFF. The CDR3 DNA reads as TGTGCCAGCAGCGATATTGCCCTCTCGACGGGGACTAATGAAAAACTGTTTTTT.